Each of the 9 T cell receptor beta chains below was sequenced from the same sample in a study of Ad26.COV2.S vaccination and SARS-CoV-2 variants listed by TCRdb under 2021. The time point label corresponds to: individuals recovered from natural SARS-CoV-2 infection. Libraries were made using the immunoSEQ multiplex PCR assay. TCRdb took this table from immuneACCESS and kept in-frame rearrangements with V and J called. Such tables lack part of the clones; where checked against another copy, unresolved V genes explain under half of the gap, and the rest is unexplained. This sample comprises about 350,000 clones, roughly nine tenths of them detected only once. The ten largest clones represent 3% to 4% of the sample. Here the sequenced sample was peripheral blood, taken after recovery from COVID-19. The receptors come from a human donor who had recovered from COVID-19.

The chain has TRBV10-3 and TRBJ1-5, with a weak D call TRBD1 (5 bases). CDR3 length equals 12 residues. V shed 10 bases and J shed 6 bases, with 13 bases lying between them. CDR1 is ENHRY, CDR2 SYGVKD, per germline. The CDR3 region has the DNA TGTGCCAGCCGGGAGGGGTCTCAGCCCCAGCATTTT. Protein product: CASREGSQPQHF.

This chain uses TRBV9 with TRBJ1-1, with a possible D match to TRBD1 (6 bases). This CDR3 contains 14 residues. The germline gives CDR1 SGDLS, CDR2 YYNGEE. Trimming shortened V by 4 bases and J by 2 bases, and 12 bases separated the two germline ends. The CDR3 DNA reads TGTGCCAGCAGCCCCCGGACAGCAAACACTGAAGCTTTCTTT. Protein product: CASSPRTANTEAFF.

The rearrangement links TRBV5-1 to TRBJ1-1, with 11 bases lining up with TRBD1. Germline CDR1 SGHRS, CDR2 YFSETQ. After removal of 2 bases from V and 11 bases from J, the junction contained 8 bases not matched to a gene. The CDR3 loop spans 14 amino acids. CDR3 nucleotides: TGCGCCAGCAGCTTCGATGGACAGGGGGCTGTTGCTTTCTTT. Translation gives CASSFDGQGAVAFF.

The gene calls are TRBV6-5 and TRBJ2-5, with a tentative D call TRBD1 (6 bases). V was pared by 5 bases and J by 4 bases, with 11 bases between. The CDR3 is 13 residues long. Per germline, CDR1 MNHEY and CDR2 SVGAGI. Here the CDR3 reads CASSNPRGETQYF. For the CDR3, the DNA is TGTGCCAGCAGTAACCCCAGGGGAGAGACCCAGTACTTC.

The table lists this clone with a count of one. The J gene is TRBJ2-1, the V gene TRBV10-3; tentative D call: TRBD2 (6 bases). Per the germline V gene, CDR1 is ENHRY and CDR2 is SYGVKD. The CDR3 sequence is 13 residues long. Trimming removed 2 bases at V and 9 bases at J, with 11 bases between. CDR3 sequence reads: CAISEGEVIEQFF. CDR3 nucleotide sequence: TGTGCCATCAGTGAGGGGGAGGTTATTGAGCAGTTCTTC.

The V call is TRBV6-4, the J call TRBJ1-2, with D unclear. Germline V gene lookup returns CDR1 MRHNA and CDR2 SNTAGT. V gave up 6 bases and J gave up 4 bases, with 9 bases separating them. This CDR3 contains 12 residues. CDR3 protein: CASRNSTYGYTF. The CDR3 coding sequence is TGTGCCAGCAGGAACAGTACCTATGGCTACACCTTC.

The chain uses TRBV6-5 and TRBJ2-7, with 8 bases lining up with TRBD1. The CDR3 has 13 amino acids. Germline loops: CDR1 MNHEY, CDR2 SVGAGI. After removal of 8 bases from V and 2 bases from J, the junction contained 5 bases not matched to a gene. CDR3 sequence (DNA): TGTGCCAGCCGGACAGGGATTGCCTACGAGCAGTACTTC. As protein: CASRTGIAYEQYF.

The chain employs TRBV6-1 and TRBJ1-2, with D tentatively TRBD1 (5 bases). The CDR3 spans 15 residues. The V end was cut by 3 bases, the J end by 0 bases, with 11 bases between. Germline V gene lookup returns CDR1 MNHNS and CDR2 SASEGT. The CDR3 protein is CASSDGTVANYGYTF. CDR3 sequence (DNA): TGTGCCAGCAGTGATGGGACTGTGGCTAACTATGGCTACACCTTC.

This rearrangement joins TRBV6-2 or TRBV6-3 to TRBJ2-1; 13 bases align to TRBD2. The ends lost 6 bases at V and 6 bases at J; junction bases unmatched: 5. CDR3 size: 15 residues. CDR1 is MNHEY and CDR2 is SVGEGT in the germline V gene. The CDR3 is CASSRGLAGVNEQFF. CDR3 bases: TGTGCCAGCAGCCGCGGACTAGCGGGGGTCAATGAGCAGTTCTTC.